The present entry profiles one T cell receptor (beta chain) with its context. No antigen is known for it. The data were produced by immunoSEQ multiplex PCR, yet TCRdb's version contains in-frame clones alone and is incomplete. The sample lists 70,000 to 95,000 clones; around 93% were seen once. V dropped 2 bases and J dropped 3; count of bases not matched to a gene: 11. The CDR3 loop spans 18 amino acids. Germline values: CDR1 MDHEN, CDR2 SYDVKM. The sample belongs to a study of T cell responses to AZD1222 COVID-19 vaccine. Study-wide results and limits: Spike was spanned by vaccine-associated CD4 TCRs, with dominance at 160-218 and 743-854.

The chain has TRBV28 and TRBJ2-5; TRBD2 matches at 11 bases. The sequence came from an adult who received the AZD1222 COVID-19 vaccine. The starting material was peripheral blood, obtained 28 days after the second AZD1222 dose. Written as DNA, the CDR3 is TGTGCCAGCAGTTTACCCTCGGCGGGTAGCGGGAGGGAAGAGACCCAGTACTTC. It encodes CASSLPSAGSGREETQYF. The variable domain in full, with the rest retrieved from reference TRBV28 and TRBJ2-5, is DVKVTQSSRYLVKRTGEKVFLECVQDMDHENMFWYRQDPGLGLRLIYFSYDVKMKEKGDIPEGYSVSREKKERFSLILESASTNQTSMYLCASSLPSAGSGREETQYFGPGTRLLVL.